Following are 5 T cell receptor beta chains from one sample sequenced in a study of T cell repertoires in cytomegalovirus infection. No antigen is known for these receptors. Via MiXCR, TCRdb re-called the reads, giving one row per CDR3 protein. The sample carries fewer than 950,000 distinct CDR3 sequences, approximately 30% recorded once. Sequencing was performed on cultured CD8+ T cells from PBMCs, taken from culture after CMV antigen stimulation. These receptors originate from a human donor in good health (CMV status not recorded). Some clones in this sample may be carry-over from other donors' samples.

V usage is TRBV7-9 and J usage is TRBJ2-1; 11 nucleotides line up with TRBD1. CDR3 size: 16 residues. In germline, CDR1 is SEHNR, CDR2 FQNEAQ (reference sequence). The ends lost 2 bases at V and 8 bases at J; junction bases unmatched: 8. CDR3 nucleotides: TGTGCCAGCAGCTTAAGGGACAGGGGGAAATTGGATGAGCAGTTCTTC. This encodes CASSLRDRGKLDEQFF.

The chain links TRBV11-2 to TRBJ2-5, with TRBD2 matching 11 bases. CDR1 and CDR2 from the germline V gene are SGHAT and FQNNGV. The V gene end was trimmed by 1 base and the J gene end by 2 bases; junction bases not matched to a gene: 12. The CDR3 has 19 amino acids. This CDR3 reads CASSLAGGLAGGYQETQYF. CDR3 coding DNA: TGTGCCAGCAGCTTAGCCGGCGGGCTAGCGGGGGGATATCAAGAGACCCAGTACTTC.

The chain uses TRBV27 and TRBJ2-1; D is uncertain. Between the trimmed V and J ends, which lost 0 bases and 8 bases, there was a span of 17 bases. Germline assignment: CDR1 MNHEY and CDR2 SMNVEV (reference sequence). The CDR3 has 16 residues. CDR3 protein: CASSLSGLVSDYEQFF. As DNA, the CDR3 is TGTGCCAGCAGTTTATCAGGGCTAGTTAGTGACTATGAGCAGTTCTTC.

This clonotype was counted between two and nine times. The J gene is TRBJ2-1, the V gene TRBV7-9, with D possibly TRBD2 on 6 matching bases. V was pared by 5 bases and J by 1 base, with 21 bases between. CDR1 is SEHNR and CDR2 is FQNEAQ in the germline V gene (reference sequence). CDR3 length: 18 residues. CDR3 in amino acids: CASSSRIRSEGSYNEQFF. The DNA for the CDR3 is TGTGCCAGCAGCAGCCGCATAAGGTCGGAGGGGTCCTACAATGAGCAGTTCTTC.

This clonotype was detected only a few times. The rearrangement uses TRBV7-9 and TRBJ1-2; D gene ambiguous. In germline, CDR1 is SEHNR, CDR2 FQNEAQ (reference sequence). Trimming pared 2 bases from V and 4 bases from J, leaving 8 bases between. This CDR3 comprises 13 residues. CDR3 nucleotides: TGTGCCAGCAGCTTATCGATACTCTATGGCTACACCTTC. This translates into CASSLSILYGYTF.